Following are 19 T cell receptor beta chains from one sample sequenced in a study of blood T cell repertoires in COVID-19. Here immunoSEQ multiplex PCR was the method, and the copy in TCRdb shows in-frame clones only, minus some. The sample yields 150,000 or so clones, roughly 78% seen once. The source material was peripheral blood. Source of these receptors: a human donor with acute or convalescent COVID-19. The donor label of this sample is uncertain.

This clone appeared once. CDR3 coding DNA: TGTGCCAGCAGCTTACCAGGGGGCCCAGAGACCCAGTACTTC. Translation gives CASSLPGGPETQYF. This chain connects TRBV11-2 to TRBJ2-5, with TRBD1 matching over 8 bases. The length of the CDR3 is 14 residues. J was trimmed by 4 bases and V by 2 bases; bases with no gene match: 3. The germline V gene encodes CDR1 SGHAT and CDR2 FQNNGV.

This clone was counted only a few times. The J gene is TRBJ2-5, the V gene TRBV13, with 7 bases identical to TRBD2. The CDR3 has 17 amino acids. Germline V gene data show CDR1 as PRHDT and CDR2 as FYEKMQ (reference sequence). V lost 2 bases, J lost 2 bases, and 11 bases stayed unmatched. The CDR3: CASSLISALAKQETQYF. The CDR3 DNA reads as TGTGCCAGCAGCTTAATATCGGCACTAGCGAAACAAGAGACCCAGTACTTC.

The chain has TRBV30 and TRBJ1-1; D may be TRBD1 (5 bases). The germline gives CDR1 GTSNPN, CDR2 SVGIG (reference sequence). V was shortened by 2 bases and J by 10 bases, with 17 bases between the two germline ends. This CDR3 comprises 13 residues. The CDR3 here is CAWSFNMGLGAFF. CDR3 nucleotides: TGTGCCTGGAGTTTTAATATGGGACTTGGAGCTTTCTTT.

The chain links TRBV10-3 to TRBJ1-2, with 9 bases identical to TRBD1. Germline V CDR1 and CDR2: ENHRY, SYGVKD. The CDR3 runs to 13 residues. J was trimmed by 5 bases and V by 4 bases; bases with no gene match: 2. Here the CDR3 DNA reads TGTGCCATCAGTGGGGGACAGGGTTATGGCTACACCTTC. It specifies CAISGGQGYGYTF.

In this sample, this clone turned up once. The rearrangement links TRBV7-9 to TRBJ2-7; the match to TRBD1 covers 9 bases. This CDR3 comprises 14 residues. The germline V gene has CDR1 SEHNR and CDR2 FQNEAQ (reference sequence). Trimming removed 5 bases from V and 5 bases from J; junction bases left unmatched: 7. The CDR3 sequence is CASSTGQGMNEQYF. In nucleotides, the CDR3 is TGTGCCAGCAGCACCGGACAGGGGATGAACGAGCAGTACTTC.

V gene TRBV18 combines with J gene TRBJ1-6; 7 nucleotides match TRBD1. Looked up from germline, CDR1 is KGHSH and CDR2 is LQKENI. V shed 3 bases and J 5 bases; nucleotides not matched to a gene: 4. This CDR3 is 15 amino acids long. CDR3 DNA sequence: TGTGCCAGCTCACCCGCGACAGGGAATAATTCACCCCTCCACTTT. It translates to CASSPATGNNSPLHF.

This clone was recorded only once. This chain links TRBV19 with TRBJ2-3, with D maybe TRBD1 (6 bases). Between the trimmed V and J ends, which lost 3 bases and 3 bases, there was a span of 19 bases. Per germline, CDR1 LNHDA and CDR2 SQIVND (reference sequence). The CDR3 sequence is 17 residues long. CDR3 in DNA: TGTGCCAGTAGTATGGGGAAGGGGGACGTTCGGACAGATACGCAGTATTTT. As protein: CASSMGKGDVRTDTQYF.

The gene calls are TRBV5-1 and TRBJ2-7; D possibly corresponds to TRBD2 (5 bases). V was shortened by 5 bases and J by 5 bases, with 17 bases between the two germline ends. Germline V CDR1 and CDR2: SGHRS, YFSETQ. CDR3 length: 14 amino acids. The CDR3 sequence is CASSSGLTTDEQYF. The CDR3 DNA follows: TGCGCCAGCAGTAGTGGACTCACGACCGACGAGCAGTACTTC.

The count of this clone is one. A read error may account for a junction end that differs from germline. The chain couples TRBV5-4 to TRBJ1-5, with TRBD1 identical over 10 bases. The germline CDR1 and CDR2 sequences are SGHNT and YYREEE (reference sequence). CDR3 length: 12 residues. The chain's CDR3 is CATRTGGQAQHF. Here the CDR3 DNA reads TGTGCCACCCGGACAGGGGGTCAGGCCCAGCATTTT. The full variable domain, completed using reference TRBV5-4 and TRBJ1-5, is ETGVTQSPTHLIKTRGQQVTLRCSSQSGHNTVSWYQQALGQGPQFIFQYYREEENGRGNFPPRFSGLQFPNYSSELNVNALELDDSALYLCATRTGGQAQHFGDGTRLSIL.

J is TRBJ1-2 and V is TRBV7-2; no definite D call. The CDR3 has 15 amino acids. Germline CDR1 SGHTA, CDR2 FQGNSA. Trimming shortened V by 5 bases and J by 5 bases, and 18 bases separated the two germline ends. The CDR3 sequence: CASSPSLFGRYGYTF. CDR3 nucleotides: TGTGCCAGCAGCCCTAGCCTATTTGGTCGTTATGGCTACACCTTC.

The CDR3 protein is CASSLVGEQYF. The CDR3 nucleotides read TGTGCCAGCAGCTTAGTCGGCGAGCAGTACTTC. J is TRBJ2-7 and V is TRBV7-2; no reliable D call. CDR1 is SGHTA, CDR2 FQGNSA, per germline. The CDR3 totals 11 residues. The ends were cut back, 1 base at V and 6 bases at J, with 4 bases in the middle.

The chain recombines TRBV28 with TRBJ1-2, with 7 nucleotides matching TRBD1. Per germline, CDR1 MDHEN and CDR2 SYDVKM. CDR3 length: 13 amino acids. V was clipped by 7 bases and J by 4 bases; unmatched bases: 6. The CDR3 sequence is CASISGQRYGYTF. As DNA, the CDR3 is TGTGCCAGCATCTCGGGACAGCGCTATGGCTACACCTTC.

The CDR3: CAIRDRVSTEAFF. In DNA form, the CDR3 reads TGTGCCATCAGGGACAGGGTGTCCACTGAAGCTTTCTTT. V is TRBV10-3 and J is TRBJ1-1, with 8 bases lining up with TRBD1. The CDR3 contains 13 residues. Germline-derived CDR1 and CDR2 are ENHRY and SYGVKD. V shed 6 bases and J 4 bases; nucleotides not matched to a gene: 4.

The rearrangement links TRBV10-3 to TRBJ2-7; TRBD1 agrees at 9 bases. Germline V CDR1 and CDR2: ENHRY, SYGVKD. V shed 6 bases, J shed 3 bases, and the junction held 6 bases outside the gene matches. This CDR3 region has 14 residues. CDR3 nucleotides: TGTGCCATCAGAGAGGACAGGGGAGTCTACGAGCAGTACTTC. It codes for CAIREDRGVYEQYF.

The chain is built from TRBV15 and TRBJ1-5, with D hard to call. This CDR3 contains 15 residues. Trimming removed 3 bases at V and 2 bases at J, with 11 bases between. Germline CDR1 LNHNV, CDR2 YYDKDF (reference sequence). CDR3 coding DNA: TGTGCCACCAGCAGTGCGGGAAGAGGCAATCAGCCCCAGCATTTT. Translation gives CATSSAGRGNQPQHF.

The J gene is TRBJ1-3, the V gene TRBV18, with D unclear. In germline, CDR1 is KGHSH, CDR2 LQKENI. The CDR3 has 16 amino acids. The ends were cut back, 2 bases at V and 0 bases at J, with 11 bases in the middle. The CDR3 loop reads CASSPRGSSSGNTIYF. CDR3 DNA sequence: TGTGCCAGCTCACCAAGAGGGAGCTCCTCTGGAAACACCATATATTTT.

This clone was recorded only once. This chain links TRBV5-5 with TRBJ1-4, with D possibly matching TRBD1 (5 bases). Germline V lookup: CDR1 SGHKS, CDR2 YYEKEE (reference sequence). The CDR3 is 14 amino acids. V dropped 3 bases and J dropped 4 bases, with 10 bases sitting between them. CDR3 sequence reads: CASSSTGHNEKLFF. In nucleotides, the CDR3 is TGTGCCAGCAGCTCTACAGGTCATAATGAAAAACTGTTTTTT.

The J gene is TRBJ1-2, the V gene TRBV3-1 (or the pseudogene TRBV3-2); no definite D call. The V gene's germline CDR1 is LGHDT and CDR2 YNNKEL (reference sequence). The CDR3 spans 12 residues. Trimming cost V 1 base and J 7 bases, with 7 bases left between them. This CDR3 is CASSQVTSGYTF. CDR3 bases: TGTGCCAGCAGCCAAGTTACAAGTGGCTACACCTTC.

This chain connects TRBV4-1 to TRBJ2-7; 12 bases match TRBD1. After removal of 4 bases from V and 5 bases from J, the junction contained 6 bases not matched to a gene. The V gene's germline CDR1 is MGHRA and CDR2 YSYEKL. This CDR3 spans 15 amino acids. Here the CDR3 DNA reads TGCGCCAGCAGCCCCTCGGGACAGGGGGCGAACGAGCAGTACTTC. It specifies CASSPSGQGANEQYF.